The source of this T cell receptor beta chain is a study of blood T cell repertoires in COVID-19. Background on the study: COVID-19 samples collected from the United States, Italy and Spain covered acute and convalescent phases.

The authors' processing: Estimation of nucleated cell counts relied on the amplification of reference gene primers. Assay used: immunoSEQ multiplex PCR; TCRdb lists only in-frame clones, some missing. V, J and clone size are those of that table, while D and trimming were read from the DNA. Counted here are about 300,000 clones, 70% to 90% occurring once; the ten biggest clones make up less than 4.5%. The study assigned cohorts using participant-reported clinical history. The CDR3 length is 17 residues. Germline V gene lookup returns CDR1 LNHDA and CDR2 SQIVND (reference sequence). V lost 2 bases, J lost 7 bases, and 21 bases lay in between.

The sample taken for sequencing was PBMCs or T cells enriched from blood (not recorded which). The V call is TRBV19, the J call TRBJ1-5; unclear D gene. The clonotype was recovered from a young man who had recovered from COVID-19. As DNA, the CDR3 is TGTGCCAGTAGTATACCCTCCAACGTTTTACTGCAACAGCCCCAGCATTTT. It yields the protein CASSIPSNVLLQQPQHF.